This T cell receptor beta chain was documented in a study of OX40 agonist ivuxolimab in advanced cancers. About the research overall: Averaging 60 years in age, with a range of roughly 20 to 80, the cohort was 80% to 90% male.

Germline V gene sequence: CDR1 MNHEY, CDR2 SMNVEV (reference sequence). V was shortened by 5 bases and J by 6 bases, with 11 bases between the two germline ends. The CDR3 is 13 amino acids. Profiled with immunoSEQ multiplex PCR; TCRdb holds only in-frame clones, not every one. The sample has 40,000 to 45,000 clones, roughly 85% seen once; the top ten hold about a sixth. In this sample, this clone turned up a few times. The specimen was CD4+ or CD8+ T cells sorted from blood, collected in a trial of the OX40 agonist ivuxolimab. V and J are TRBV27 and TRBJ1-5; D remains ambiguous. This sequence originates from an adult with an advanced solid tumor such as melanoma, head and neck, liver or kidney cancer. CDR3: CASSTDWGQPQHF. The CDR3 DNA sequence: TGTGCCAGCAGTACCGATTGGGGTCAGCCCCAGCATTTT.